This T cell receptor (beta chain) was identified during a study of blood T cell repertoires in COVID-19. Original analysis: From reference gene primer amplification, estimates of nucleated cell counts were derived. Using immunoSEQ multiplex PCR, the repertoire was profiled, and TCRdb retains in-frame clones only, with some absent. D and trimming come from the DNA, and the V and J calls and clone size come from that table. The sample gives over 300,000 clones, almost 90% of which show up once; roughly 6.8% is in the top ten. J gave up 7 bases and V 10 bases, and 7 bases lay outside the gene matches. Germline V gives CDR1 SEHNR, CDR2 FQNEAQ (reference sequence). The CDR3 loop spans 11 amino acids.

The V and J genes are TRBV7-9 and TRBJ2-7; 7 bases agree with TRBD1. The sequencing input was peripheral blood. The receptor was isolated from a man between 18 and 35 years old with active or convalescent COVID-19. The CDR3 DNA follows: TGTGCCATCGAGACAGGGAATGAGCAGTACTTC. Its protein product is CAIETGNEQYF.